The entry below gives a single TCR beta chain sequence along with its context. This specimen comes from a study of blood T cell repertoires in COVID-19. Whole-study context: From the United States, Italy and Spain came samples of acute and convalescent COVID-19.

Assay: immunoSEQ multiplex PCR; the TCRdb copy retains only in-frame clones and omits some. The sample has 70,000 or so clones; around 87% are singletons. The clonotype comes from a woman between 18 and 29 years old with acute or convalescent COVID-19. The sample was peripheral blood.

Here the CDR3 reads CAWSRGGVGGELFF. In nucleotides, the CDR3 is TGTGCCTGGAGTAGGGGGGGCGTAGGCGGGGAGCTGTTTTTT. V usage is TRBV30 and J usage is TRBJ2-2; D is possibly TRBD2 (7 bases). This CDR3 contains 14 residues. Looked up from germline, CDR1 is GTSNPN and CDR2 is SVGIG (reference sequence). Trimming took 2 bases from V and 7 from J, leaving 14 bases between them.